Presented here are 31 T cell receptor beta chains from one specimen sequenced in a study of tumor-infiltrating lymphocytes in primary liver carcinoma. A constant-region primer served to make TCR beta cDNA from roughly 480 ng total RNA. Researchers made the TCR beta libraries by running three nested multiplex PCR rounds with slightly modified ARM-PCR. In the first two PCR rounds, TRBV1-TRBV30 forward primers were paired with a C-beta reverse primer, and each round lasted roughly 9 cycles. MiXCR, run by TCRdb on the multiplex PCR reads, gives a single entry per CDR3 protein. This sample has about 320,000 distinct CDR3 sequences; 50% to 60% occur once, and the top ten carry about 18%. In addition to blood RNA drawn from unsorted whole blood, germline DNA was extracted. The sequenced sample was peripheral blood. The receptor source for this set is a woman in her twenties or thirties with primary liver carcinoma and hepatitis B virus infection.

There are a few counts of this clonotype. The V call is TRBV6-1, the J call TRBJ1-3; D uncertain. Trimming shortened V by 3 bases and J by 0 bases, and 15 bases separated the two germline ends. The CDR3 length is 17 residues. The germline V gene encodes CDR1 MNHNS and CDR2 SASEGT. The CDR3 region is CASSDRSLRDSGNTIYF. The CDR3 DNA follows: TGTGCCAGCAGTGATAGGAGCCTTAGAGACTCTGGAAACACCATATATTTT.

This clonotype was found many times. The V call is TRBV11-2, the J call TRBJ2-1; D is unclear. Deletions cut 5 bases from V and 8 bases from J, with 10 bases between. The CDR3 extends over 12 amino acids. From germline, CDR1 is SGHAT and CDR2 FQNNGV. The CDR3, as DNA: TGTGCCAGCAGCGTCCGTCTGCATGAGCAGTTCTTC. Translation: CASSVRLHEQFF.

This sequence joins TRBV5-4 and TRBJ1-1, with no clear D. The CDR3 has 14 residues. Germline CDR1 reads SGHNT; CDR2 reads YYREEE (reference sequence). Trimming pared 0 bases from V and 3 bases from J, leaving 9 bases between. The CDR3 loop is CASSLGLGDTEAFF. The CDR3 nucleotides read TGTGCCAGCAGCTTGGGTCTTGGGGACACTGAAGCTTTCTTT.

For this clonotype: One end of the junction varies from germline; a read error may be responsible. The chain uses TRBV12-3 or TRBV12-4 and TRBJ1-5; possibly TRBD1 for D (6 bases). CDR3 length equals 12 residues. CDR3 region: CASSWGHQSQHF. The CDR3 DNA is TGTGCCAGCAGCTGGGGGCATCAGTCCCAGCATTTT.

This clonotype was seen at least ten times. The chain carries TRBV29-1 and TRBJ2-5; the match to TRBD2 covers 8 bases. This CDR3 spans 14 amino acids. The ends lost 2 bases at V and 3 bases at J; junction bases unmatched: 5. Germline CDR1 SQVTM, CDR2 ANQGSEA. The CDR3 loop is CSVELAGREETQYF. The CDR3 DNA sequence: TGCAGCGTTGAATTGGCCGGGAGGGAAGAGACCCAGTACTTC.

Points on this clonotype: This could be a read error, since a much larger clone is one nucleotide away. The V gene is TRBV11-3, the J gene TRBJ1-2, with TRBD1 matching over 9 bases. The CDR3 sequence is 16 residues long. CDR1 and CDR2 (germline): SGHNT, YENEEA. The CDR3 region has the DNA TGTGCCAGCAGCTTTCAGGACAGGGGCCCTAACTATGGCCACACCTTC. Protein: CASSFQDRGPNYGHTF. The full variable domain, completed using reference TRBV11-3 and TRBJ1-2, is EAGVVQSPRYKIIEKKQPVAFWCNPISGHNTLYWYLQNLGQGPELLIRYENEEAVDDSQLPKDRFSAERLKGVDSTLKIQPAELGDSAVYLCASSFQDRGPNYGHTFGSGTRLTVV.

This clonotype was counted between two and nine times. The chain couples TRBV5-1 to TRBJ1-1; TRBD1 is a possible D gene (5 bases). Germline V gene lookup returns CDR1 SGHRS and CDR2 YFSETQ. The V end was cut by 1 base, the J end by 6 bases, with 13 bases between. The CDR3 has 14 residues. The CDR3 loop reads CASSLITGGAEAFF. The CDR3 coding sequence is TGCGCCAGCAGCTTGATCACAGGCGGGGCTGAAGCTTTCTTT.

The chain recombines TRBV7-9 with TRBJ2-1; 9 bases agree with TRBD2. This CDR3 comprises 17 residues. The germline CDR1 and CDR2 sequences are SEHNR and FQNEAQ (reference sequence). Trimming removed 8 bases from V and 4 bases from J; junction bases left unmatched: 15. CDR3 nucleotides: TGTGCCAGCCTCCTAGCGGGACCCTCCCCCGGTTACAATGAGCAGTTCTTC. This codes for CASLLAGPSPGYNEQFF.

Comment on this clonotype: One end of the junction does not line up with germline, which may come from a read error. This chain uses TRBV4-1 with TRBJ1-5, with a tentative D call TRBD1 (5 bases). Per germline, CDR1 MGHRA and CDR2 YSYEKL. CDR3 length: 20 amino acids. CDR3 coding DNA: TGCACCAGCAGCCACCGGGAGGTCAGGGCTACTTCTTATAGCAATCAGCCCCAGCATTTT. This gives the protein CTSSHREVRATSYSNQPQHF.

This clonotype was observed many times. The gene calls are TRBV11-2 and TRBJ2-1, with 9 bases fitting TRBD1. The CDR3 consists of 15 residues. V dropped 3 bases and J dropped 12; count of bases not matched to a gene: 12. Germline CDR1 reads SGHAT; CDR2 reads FQNNGV. CDR3 residues: CASSLTRGQGLGQFF. DNA for the CDR3: TGTGCCAGCAGCTTGACGCGGGGACAGGGCCTTGGGCAGTTCTTC.

J is TRBJ1-2 and V is TRBV29-1; 10 bases fit TRBD1. V was clipped by 6 bases and J by 11 bases; unmatched bases: 12. The CDR3 covers 13 residues. Germline CDR1 reads SQVTM; CDR2 reads ANQGSEA. The CDR3 DNA sequence: TGCAGCGTAGCCTGGACAGGGGGAATTCGATACACCTTC. This translates into CSVAWTGGIRYTF.

About this clonotype itself: A much larger clone lies one base from this, so it may be a read error. J is TRBJ1-2 and V is TRBV29-1; possibly TRBD1 for D (5 bases). Trimming took off 8 bases at V and 8 bases at J, with 18 bases between the two ends. The CDR3 extends over 12 amino acids. CDR1 is SQVTM and CDR2 is ANQGSEA in the germline V gene. DNA for the CDR3: TGCAGCATGAAGGTCGGGGGGAGAGGCTACACCTTC. This gives the protein CSMKVGGRGYTF.

This clonotype was detected ten times or more. The V and J genes are TRBV6-2 or TRBV6-3 and TRBJ2-2; D is unclear. Trimming cost V 6 bases and J 3 bases, with 5 bases left between them. From germline, CDR1 is MNHEY and CDR2 SVGEGT. The CDR3 has 12 residues. This CDR3 is CASRFYTGELFF. The CDR3 nucleotides read TGTGCCAGCAGATTTTACACCGGGGAGCTGTTTTTT.

With respect to this clonotype: Germline is not matched at one junction end, which may reflect a read error. The V gene is TRBV7-9, the J gene TRBJ2-3; D call uncertain. In germline, CDR1 is SEHNR, CDR2 FQNEAQ (reference sequence). CDR3 size: 14 residues. In DNA, the CDR3 is TGTGCCAGCAGCTTAGTCAGGCCCCCAGATATGCAGTATTTT. This encodes CASSLVRPPDMQYF.

This clonotype was seen more than once but under ten times. The V call is TRBV5-1, the J call TRBJ1-1; perhaps TRBD1 as D (5 bases). Trimming stripped 0 bases from V and 1 base from J, with 7 bases between. CDR3 length equals 14 residues. CDR1 is SGHRS and CDR2 is YFSETQ in the germline V gene. Here the CDR3 reads CASSLATGNTEAFF. The CDR3 DNA sequence: TGCGCCAGCAGCTTGGCCACAGGGAACACTGAAGCTTTCTTT.

V and J are TRBV4-2 and TRBJ2-5, with 15 nucleotides matching TRBD2. Germline values: CDR1 LGHNA, CDR2 YNFKEQ. The trim removed 0 bases at V and 5 bases at J, leaving 7 bases unmatched. This CDR3 is 18 amino acids long. The CDR3 is CASSQDGLAGGPGETQYF. DNA for the CDR3: TGTGCCAGCAGCCAAGACGGACTAGCGGGAGGGCCTGGGGAGACCCAGTACTTC.

V usage is TRBV11-3 and J usage is TRBJ2-5; 10 positions agree with TRBD1. The germline V gene encodes CDR1 SGHNT and CDR2 YENEEA. The CDR3 contains 15 residues. The J segment lost 4 bases and the V segment lost 7 bases, leaving 9 bases of the junction unmatched. The DNA of the CDR3 is TGTGCCAGCAACTACTTGACAGGGGGCGTAGAGACCCAGTACTTC. Amino acid sequence: CASNYLTGGVETQYF.

For this clonotype: Sequence at one end of the junction differs from germline and may be a read error. The CDR3 DNA sequence: TGCAACGTTGACAGACAGGCTTCCAATGAGCAGTTCTTC. Its translation is CNVDRQASNEQFF. The V and J genes are TRBV29-1 and TRBJ2-1; D might be TRBD1 (6 bases). The CDR3 totals 13 residues. Germline CDR1 reads SQVTM; CDR2 reads ANQGSEA.

The CDR3 coding sequence is TGCAGCGTTGGAGATCCTAGCGGCAGCTCCTACAATGAGCAGTTCTTC. Amino acid sequence: CSVGDPSGSSYNEQFF. V gene TRBV29-1 combines with J gene TRBJ2-1; 7 bases align to TRBD2. Germline V gives CDR1 SQVTM, CDR2 ANQGSEA. Trimming removed 4 bases from V and 0 bases from J; junction bases left unmatched: 9. The CDR3 spans 16 residues.

The rearrangement links TRBV11-2 to TRBJ2-5; D is undetermined. Germline values: CDR1 SGHAT, CDR2 FQNNGV. The CDR3 has 17 residues. Trimming shortened V by 5 bases and J by 1 base, and 20 bases separated the two germline ends. The CDR3 bases are TGTGCCAGCAGCCCCCTCGCCCAACCAGCGTTCCAAGAGACCCAGTACTTC. It codes for CASSPLAQPAFQETQYF.

With regard to this clonotype: An end of the junction differs from the germline gene, which may be a read error. CDR3 nucleotide sequence: TGTGCCAGCAGCTTAACCAGTACTAACACTGATGCTTTTTTT. It encodes CASSLTSTNTDAFF. J is TRBJ1-1 and V is TRBV11-3; D gene uncertain. This CDR3 region has 14 residues. Per germline, CDR1 SGHNT and CDR2 YENEEA.

The J gene is TRBJ2-1, the V gene TRBV7-9; possible D gene TRBD1, 6 bases. The CDR3 totals 14 residues. Germline CDR1 is SEHNR and CDR2 is FQNEAQ (reference sequence). V was clipped by 5 bases and J by 5 bases, with 13 bases between them. The CDR3 nucleotides read TGTGCCAGCAGCCGACGGGACATAAACAATGAGCAGTTCTTC. This translates into CASSRRDINNEQFF.

This clonotype has ten or more counts. The chain uses TRBV11-2 and TRBJ2-1; 7 bases map to TRBD2. Germline CDR1 SGHAT, CDR2 FQNNGV. The CDR3 totals 15 residues. V lost 5 bases, J lost 1 base, and 5 bases stayed unmatched. The CDR3 sequence is CASSLALASYNEQFF. CDR3 DNA: TGTGCCAGCAGCCTTGCACTAGCGTCCTACAATGAGCAGTTCTTC.

Notes on this clonotype: A much larger clone differs by one base, so this may be a read error. The rearrangement joins TRBV6-2 or TRBV6-3 to TRBJ1-5, with D perhaps matching TRBD1 (6 bases). Trimming took 6 bases from V and 7 from J, leaving 19 bases between them. CDR3 length: 15 residues. Germline lookup yields CDR1 MNHEY and CDR2 SVGEGT. The CDR3: CASRTGGASKQPQHF. The CDR3 nucleotides are TGTGCCAGCAGGACCGGGGGGGCTTCCAAACAGCCCCAGCATTTT.

The chain couples TRBV6-2 or TRBV6-3 to TRBJ2-1, with 13 bases that match TRBD2. Per germline, CDR1 MNHEY and CDR2 SVGEGT. This CDR3 contains 17 residues. After removal of 4 bases from V and 4 bases from J, the junction contained 7 bases not matched to a gene. CDR3 nucleotides: TGTGCCAGCAGTTGGGAACTACTAGCGGGGGGGTACAATGAGCAGTTCTTC. Translated, it gives CASSWELLAGGYNEQFF.

This clonotype was seen a few times. The chain combines TRBV18 with TRBJ2-7; D gene ambiguous. CDR3 length: 15 residues. Trimming cost V 2 bases and J 7 bases, with 18 bases left between them. Germline values: CDR1 KGHSH, CDR2 LQKENI. CDR3 region: CASSPSVGRVSEQYF. In DNA, the CDR3 is TGTGCCAGCTCACCATCTGTTGGCCGGGTCAGTGAGCAGTACTTC.

This clonotype occurred many times. The chain has TRBV29-1 and TRBJ2-7; 9 bases are a match to TRBD2. The CDR3 is 16 residues long. J gave up 0 bases and V 2 bases, and 8 bases lay outside the gene matches. The germline CDR1 and CDR2 sequences are SQVTM and ANQGSEA. In nucleotides, the CDR3 is TGCAGCGTTGAATTCGGGCGGGAGGGTAGCTCCTACGAGCAGTACTTC. The encoded protein is CSVEFGREGSSYEQYF.

Remarks on this clonotype: A clone one base away is much larger, so this may be a read error. The chain uses TRBV12-3 or TRBV12-4 and TRBJ2-2; perhaps TRBD1 as D (6 bases). Trimming took off 6 bases at V and 6 bases at J, with 23 bases between the two ends. This CDR3 is built from 17 residues. This CDR3 is CASRFSTSRHRAGELFF. The DNA of the CDR3 is TGTGCCAGCAGGTTTAGTACCAGTCGTCACAGGGCCGGGGAGCTGTTTTTT.

This clonotype showed up just a few times. A much larger clone lies a single base off, so this may be a read error. For the CDR3, the DNA is TGTGCCAGCCTTAAAGGACTAGGCACAGATACGCAGTGTTTT. Amino acids: CASLKGLGTDTQCF. The chain combines TRBV6-1 with TRBJ2-3; 7 bases agree with TRBD2. The CDR3 is 14 residues long. Looked up from germline, CDR1 is MNHNS and CDR2 is SASEGT.

This clonotype ranks as medium-sized (0.01 to 0.1%). This chain links TRBV11-2 with TRBJ1-1; D ambiguous. Germline values: CDR1 SGHAT, CDR2 FQNNGV. The ends were cut back, 0 bases at V and 0 bases at J, with 2 bases in the middle. The CDR3 extends over 13 amino acids. CDR3 protein: CASSLDLNTEAFF. Written as DNA, the CDR3 is TGTGCCAGCAGCTTAGATTTGAACACTGAAGCTTTCTTT. Complete variable domain (other parts from reference TRBV11-2 and TRBJ1-1): EAGVAQSPRYKIIEKRQSVAFWCNPISGHATLYWYQQILGQGPKLLIQFQNNGVVDDSQLPKDRFSAERLKGVDSTLKIQPAKLEDSAVYLCASSLDLNTEAFFGQGTRLTVV.

As concerns this clonotype: The CDR3 end shows no conserved phenylalanine or tryptophan, and so a read error is likely. V and J are TRBV4-1 and TRBJ2-1, with 12 bases that match TRBD2. The CDR3 has 16 amino acids. CDR1 and CDR2 from the germline V gene are MGHRA and YSYEKL. The CDR3 DNA follows: TGCGCCAGCAGTCAAGTCATACTAGCGGGAGGTGATGAGCAGTTCTTA. Translation: CASSQVILAGGDEQFL.